A selection of T cell receptor beta chains follows, all from one sample in a study of blood T cell repertoires in COVID-19. The table came from immunoSEQ multiplex PCR; TCRdb's copy has only in-frame clones and leaves some out. The profile shows fewer than 60,000 clones, 70% to 85% of them singletons. Input material: peripheral blood. These TCRs come from a man between 65 and 85 years old with acute or convalescent COVID-19. Both conserved end residues are part of each CDR3. Fields, in order: V gene, CDR3 length, J gene, D gene, clone size, CDR3 protein, CDR3 DNA. A D gene is named only where the DNA matches it firmly. Part of the rows lack a size; the others show once, few, many or a class for expanded clones.

V: TRBV11-3; length: 14; J: TRBJ2-1; D: TRBD1; size: few; CDR3: CASSRDSSYNEQFF; DNA: TGTGCCAGCAGCCGGGACAGCTCCTACAATGAGCAGTTCTTC
V: TRBV4-1; length: 17; J: TRBJ1-2; D: TRBD1; size: -; CDR3: CASSQDQGTGVDYGYTF; DNA: TGCGCCAGCAGCCAAGATCAGGGGACAGGGGTAGACTATGGCTACACCTTC
V: TRBV5-6; length: 14; J: TRBJ1-2; D: -; size: -; CDR3: CASSSIGQSWSYTF; DNA: TGTGCCAGCAGCTCAATAGGACAGTCTTGGAGCTACACCTTC
V: TRBV7-8; length: 13; J: TRBJ2-3; D: -; size: -; CDR3: CASSLGAGGAPYF; DNA: TGTGCCAGCAGCTTAGGGGCGGGTGGAGCCCCGTATTTT
V: TRBV11-2; length: 14; J: TRBJ1-3; D: TRBD1; size: -; CDR3: CASSSGTAGNTIYF; DNA: TGTGCCAGCAGCTCTGGGACAGCTGGAAACACCATATATTTT
V: TRBV12-5; length: 14; J: TRBJ1-1; D: -; size: -; CDR3: CASGSPPENTEAFF; DNA: TGTGCTAGTGGGAGCCCCCCCGAGAACACTGAAGCTTTCTTT
V: TRBV5-1; length: 14; J: TRBJ1-6; D: TRBD1; size: -; CDR3: CTSSLGQGLSPLHF; DNA: TGCACCAGCAGCTTGGGACAGGGTTTATCACCCCTCCACTTT
V: TRBV7-8; length: 12; J: TRBJ1-2; D: -; size: once; CDR3: CASSFGTYGYTF; DNA: TGTGCCAGCAGTTTCGGGACTTATGGCTACACCTTC
V: TRBV6-5; length: 15; J: TRBJ2-7; D: -; size: -; CDR3: CASRDPAGSSYEQYF; DNA: TGTGCCTCTCGAGATCCTGCGGGGAGCTCCTACGAGCAGTACTTC
V: TRBV30; length: 13; J: TRBJ1-2; D: -; size: -; CDR3: CAWSAQVGYGYTF; DNA: TGTGCCTGGAGTGCACAGGTGGGGTATGGCTACACCTTC
V: TRBV9; length: 15; J: TRBJ2-1; D: -; size: once; CDR3: CASSPTPSSYNEQFF; DNA: TGTGCCAGCAGCCCTACCCCAAGCTCCTACAATGAGCAGTTCTTC
V: TRBV27; length: 16; J: TRBJ1-5; D: TRBD1; size: -; CDR3: CASSLGTGGRGQPQHF; DNA: TGTGCCAGCAGTTTAGGGACAGGGGGCAGAGGACAGCCCCAGCATTTT
V: TRBV7-8; length: 16; J: TRBJ1-2; D: TRBD1; size: -; CDR3: CASSLLRDRAFYGYTF; DNA: TGTGCCAGCAGCTTGTTGAGGGACAGGGCCTTTTATGGCTACACCTTC
V: TRBV5-6; length: 15; J: TRBJ2-2; D: TRBD2; size: -; CDR3: CASRGSPSGAGELFF; DNA: TGTGCCAGCAGAGGGTCGCCTAGCGGGGCCGGGGAGCTGTTTTTT
V: TRBV6-5; length: 14; J: TRBJ2-7; D: TRBD2; size: -; CDR3: CASNRASGSYEQYF; DNA: TGTGCCAGCAATCGGGCTAGCGGGAGCTACGAGCAGTACTTC
V: TRBV27; length: 21; J: TRBJ2-7; D: -; size: few; CDR3: CASSLFPQRNLRSGSTYEQYF; DNA: TGTGCCAGCAGTTTATTCCCCCAAAGGAACCTCCGTTCGGGATCTACCTACGAGCAGTACTTC
V: TRBV19; length: 15; J: TRBJ2-1; D: TRBD2; size: once; CDR3: CASSPGTSGINEQFF; DNA: TGTGCCAGTAGCCCGGGGACTAGCGGAATAAATGAGCAGTTCTTC
V: TRBV6-5; length: 15; J: TRBJ2-7; D: TRBD2; size: -; CDR3: CASTPPSGGTYEQYF; DNA: TGTGCCAGCACCCCCCCTAGCGGGGGGACCTACGAGCAGTACTTC
V: TRBV7-9; length: 15; J: TRBJ2-3; D: TRBD1; size: -; CDR3: CASSFGQGEGDTQYF; DNA: TGTGCCAGCAGCTTTGGACAGGGGGAAGGGGATACGCAGTATTTT
V: TRBV29-1; length: 13; J: TRBJ1-1; D: TRBD1; size: -; CDR3: CSAGDRVDTEAFF; DNA: TGCAGCGCTGGGGACAGGGTGGACACTGAAGCTTTCTTT
V: TRBV3-1/TRBV3-2; length: 14; J: TRBJ1-2; D: -; size: few; CDR3: CASSQAAGNYGYTF; DNA: TGTGCCAGCAGCCAAGCGGCAGGGAACTATGGCTACACCTTC
V: TRBV7-2; length: 16; J: TRBJ1-3; D: -; size: few; CDR3: CASSWGREFSGNTIYF; DNA: TGTGCCAGCAGCTGGGGGAGGGAGTTCTCTGGAAACACCATATATTTT
V: TRBV7-3; length: 12; J: TRBJ2-3; D: -; size: -; CDR3: CASSPTADTQYF; DNA: TGTGCCAGCAGCCCCACTGCAGATACGCAGTATTTT
V: TRBV29-1; length: 21; J: TRBJ1-3; D: TRBD1; size: -; CDR3: CSVEDMLCRQGLRVAGNTIYF; DNA: TGCAGCGTTGAAGATATGCTGTGCCGACAGGGCTTGAGGGTAGCTGGAAACACCATATATTTT
V: TRBV2; length: 16; J: TRBJ2-7; D: -; size: many; CDR3: CASSPSDIRGYHEQYF; DNA: TGTGCCAGCAGTCCTTCGGACATAAGGGGGTACCACGAGCAGTACTTC
V: TRBV2; length: 15; J: TRBJ1-5; D: -; size: -; CDR3: CASSEIRGGERPQHF; DNA: TGTGCCAGCAGTGAGATCCGGGGAGGGGAGCGGCCCCAGCATTTT